This TCR beta chain was observed in a study of cytomegalovirus exposure and HLA in healthy donors. Study results and caveats: Versus the roughly 700-donor mean, an Asian-associated ancestry cluster reportedly showed fewer N-insertions in a later analysis.

The PCR ran on 60 Vbeta and 13 Jbeta primers. Assay: immunoSEQ multiplex PCR; the TCRdb copy retains only in-frame clones and omits some. The sample contains 100,000 to 150,000 clones, approximately 85% of which appear only once. The V end was cut by 1 base, the J end by 0 bases, with 6 bases between. The CDR3 is made up of 15 amino acids. The germline V gene encodes CDR1 SGHVS and CDR2 FQNEAQ. Of note for this clone: Its antigen remains unidentified. Other nucleotide sequences from this sample produce the same CDR3.

The TCR was taken from a male donor in good health and CMV-seropositive. Sequencing was performed on PBMCs. The J gene is TRBJ2-2, the V gene TRBV7-8; no clear D gene. The CDR3: CASSLVSANTGELFF. The CDR3 DNA follows: TGTGCCAGCAGCTTAGTATCAGCGAACACCGGGGAGCTGTTTTTT. Full variable domain (missing parts from reference TRBV7-8 and TRBJ2-2): GAGVSQSPRYKVAKRGQDVALRCDPISGHVSLFWYQQALGQGPEFLTYFQNEAQLDKSGLPSDRFFAERPEGSVSTLKIQRTQQEDSAVYLCASSLVSANTGELFFGEGSRLTVL.